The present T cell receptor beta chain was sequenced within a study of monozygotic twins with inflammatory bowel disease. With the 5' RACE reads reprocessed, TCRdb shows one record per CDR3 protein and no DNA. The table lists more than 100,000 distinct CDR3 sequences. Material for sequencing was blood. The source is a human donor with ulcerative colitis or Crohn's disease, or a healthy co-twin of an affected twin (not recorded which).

CDR3 sequence: CASRGLNLYNEQFF. The rearrangement joins TRBV6-1 to TRBJ2-1; lacking DNA, the TRBD2 call made by TCRdb goes unchecked. Germline V lookup: CDR1 MNHNS, CDR2 SASEGT. This CDR3 has 14 residues.